This entry lists 3 T cell receptor beta chains sequenced from one sample in a study of blood T cell repertoires in COVID-19. Method: immunoSEQ multiplex PCR; TCRdb's copy keeps in-frame clones and lacks some. The sample lists 380,000 or so clones; roughly 90% were seen once. The sequencing input was peripheral blood. Receptors were obtained from a middle-aged man with acute or convalescent COVID-19.

V is TRBV9 and J is TRBJ2-3, with D tentatively TRBD1 (5 bases). There are 15 residues in the CDR3. Trimming removed 4 bases at V and 3 bases at J, with 15 bases between. Germline V gives CDR1 SGDLS, CDR2 YYNGEE. As DNA, the CDR3 is TGTGCCAGCAGCACCGGGCAGGGTTGGACAGATACGCAGTATTTT. Its protein is CASSTGQGWTDTQYF.

The sample holds one count of this clone. The chain is built from TRBV11-2 and TRBJ2-4; 7 bases map to TRBD2. Per the germline V gene, CDR1 is SGHAT and CDR2 is FQNNGV. This CDR3 region has 16 residues. V shed 5 bases and J 2 bases; nucleotides not matched to a gene: 9. DNA for the CDR3: TGTGCCAGCAGCCCCGGGAGGCCCCGAACCAAAAACATTCAGTACTTC. Protein sequence: CASSPGRPRTKNIQYF.

The V and J genes are TRBV5-6 and TRBJ1-5; a weak D match, TRBD1 (5 bases). Germline values: CDR1 SGHDT, CDR2 YYEEEE. Trimming removed 2 bases at V and 2 bases at J, with 20 bases between. The CDR3 runs 18 residues. CDR3 coding DNA: TGTGCCAGCAGCTTCTCAAGGGGCGCCGCTTGGGGCAATCAGCCCCAGCATTTT. It codes for CASSFSRGAAWGNQPQHF.